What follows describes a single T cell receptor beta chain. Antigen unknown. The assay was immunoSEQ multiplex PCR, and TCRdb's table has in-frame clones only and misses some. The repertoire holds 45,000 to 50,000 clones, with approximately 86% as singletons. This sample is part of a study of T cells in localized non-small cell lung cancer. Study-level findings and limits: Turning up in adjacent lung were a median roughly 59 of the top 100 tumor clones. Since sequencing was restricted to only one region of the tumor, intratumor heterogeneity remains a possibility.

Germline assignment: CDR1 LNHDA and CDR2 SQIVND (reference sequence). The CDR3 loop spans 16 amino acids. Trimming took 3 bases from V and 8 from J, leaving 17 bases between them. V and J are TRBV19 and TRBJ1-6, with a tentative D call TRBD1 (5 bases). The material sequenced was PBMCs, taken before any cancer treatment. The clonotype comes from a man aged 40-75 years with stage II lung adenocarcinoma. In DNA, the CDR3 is TGTGCCAGTAGTATTCGTATAGGGGCCAGCGATTCACCCCTCCACTTT. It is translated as CASSIRIGASDSPLHF.